This TCR beta chain appears in the sequencing data of a study of blood T cell repertoires in COVID-19. In the study overall: Sites in the United States, Italy and Spain provided acute and convalescent COVID-19 samples.

Per the study methods: Counts of nucleated cells, estimated from reference gene primer amplification, were obtained. The data were produced by immunoSEQ multiplex PCR, yet TCRdb's version contains in-frame clones alone and is incomplete. The V and J calls and clone size are taken from that table; D and trimming were inferred from the DNA. The sample lists 200,000 to 300,000 clones; 85% to 90% were seen once. Trimming shortened V by 5 bases and J by 9 bases, and 19 bases separated the two germline ends. Germline lookup yields CDR1 SGHAT and CDR2 FQNNGV. The CDR3 has 14 amino acids. V and J are TRBV11-2 and TRBJ1-2; D is ambiguous. Sequenced material: peripheral blood. This sequence was found in a woman aged 40 to 50 with acute or convalescent COVID-19. CDR3 sequence: CASSPQVEGRSYTF. In DNA form, the CDR3 reads TGTGCCAGCAGCCCCCAGGTGGAGGGTAGGAGCTACACCTTC.